The 7 T cell receptor beta chains reported below all come from one sample, sequenced in a study of cytomegalovirus exposure and HLA in healthy donors. Method: immunoSEQ multiplex PCR; TCRdb's copy keeps in-frame clones and lacks some. The data show roughly 330,000 clones, roughly nine tenths seen once. The sequenced material came from PBMCs. The receptors here all came from a woman younger than 45 in good health and CMV-seropositive.

This chain connects TRBV15 to TRBJ2-2, with 10 bases lining up with TRBD1. The CDR3 consists of 16 residues. From germline, CDR1 is LNHNV and CDR2 YYDKDF (reference sequence). V gave up 1 base and J gave up 5 bases; unmatched junction bases: 4. CDR3 amino acids: CATSRVGTGVTGELFF. The CDR3 DNA reads as TGTGCCACCAGCAGAGTCGGGACAGGGGTTACCGGGGAGCTGTTTTTT.

The rearrangement links TRBV28 to TRBJ1-1; 9 nucleotides line up with TRBD1. CDR3 length equals 17 residues. Germline CDR1 MDHEN, CDR2 SYDVKM. V lost 4 bases, J lost 1 base, and 10 bases stayed unmatched. CDR3 sequence reads: CASSWDPGQGSNTEAFF. The CDR3, as DNA: TGTGCCAGCAGTTGGGATCCGGGACAGGGCTCGAACACTGAAGCTTTCTTT.

This clone was seen only once. This chain joins TRBV25-1 and TRBJ2-1, with 10 bases lining up with TRBD2. The ends lost 7 bases at V and 1 base at J; junction bases unmatched: 4. Germline-derived CDR1 and CDR2 are MGHDK and SYGVNS. The CDR3 has 15 residues. The chain's CDR3 is CASTTTSGSYNEQFF. CDR3 DNA: TGTGCCAGCACCACGACTAGCGGGTCCTACAATGAGCAGTTCTTC.

The chain has TRBV25-1 and TRBJ2-1; unclear D gene. The CDR3 sequence is 15 residues long. Per germline, CDR1 MGHDK and CDR2 SYGVNS. Trimming stripped 0 bases from V and 2 bases from J, with 8 bases between. This CDR3 is CASSEYMGTYNEQFF. The CDR3 DNA is TGTGCCAGCAGTGAATATATGGGTACCTACAATGAGCAGTTCTTC.

This clone was seen a handful of times. This chain joins TRBV4-3 and TRBJ1-2, with 9 nucleotides matching TRBD1. Per the germline V gene, CDR1 is LGHNA and CDR2 is YSLEER. The CDR3 loop spans 15 amino acids. V was clipped by 1 base and J by 5 bases; unmatched bases: 5. CDR3 amino acids: CASSQAGQGPYGYTF. The DNA of the CDR3 is TGCGCCAGCAGCCAAGCCGGACAGGGGCCTTATGGCTACACCTTC.

The chain carries TRBV13 and TRBJ2-4; TRBD1 matches 9 bases. CDR1 is PRHDT and CDR2 is FYEKMQ in the germline V gene (reference sequence). The trim removed 6 bases at V and 0 bases at J, leaving 9 bases unmatched. This CDR3 has 17 residues. This chain's CDR3 is CASSQRNRGLAKNIQYF. In DNA, the CDR3 is TGTGCCAGCAGTCAGAGAAACAGGGGGCTAGCCAAAAACATTCAGTACTTC.

In DNA, the CDR3 is TGTGCCAGCAGCCAAGGGCTAGCGGGGGGCCCGCAGTACTTC. Its translation: CASSQGLAGGPQYF. The V gene is TRBV14, the J gene TRBJ2-7; 11 bases are a match to TRBD2. Trimming at V came to 1 base and at J to 9 bases, leaving 5 bases not matched to a gene. CDR1 is SGHDN and CDR2 is FVKESK in the germline V gene. The CDR3 sequence is 14 residues long.